What follows are 22 T cell receptor beta chains derived from one specimen sequenced in a study of cytomegalovirus exposure and HLA in healthy donors. The PCR ran on 60 Vbeta and 13 Jbeta primers. This table comes from immunoSEQ multiplex PCR, and its TCRdb copy is limited to in-frame clones, with some not included. Among 170,000 or so clones listed, around 82% were seen once. Sequenced material: PBMCs. The source of these receptors is a man aged 55-75 years in good health and CMV-seronegative.

The chain joins TRBV28 to TRBJ2-2, with TRBD2 identical over 11 bases. Germline lookup yields CDR1 MDHEN and CDR2 SYDVKM. V was clipped by 1 base and J by 4 bases; unmatched bases: 5. The CDR3 length is 17 residues. The CDR3 region is CASSLLGLAGSTGELFF. The CDR3 DNA reads TGTGCCAGCAGTTTATTAGGACTAGCGGGTTCCACCGGGGAGCTGTTTTTT. Full variable domain (remainder filled in from reference TRBV28 and TRBJ2-2): DVKVTQSSRYLVKRTGEKVFLECVQDMDHENMFWYRQDPGLGLRLIYFSYDVKMKEKGDIPEGYSVSREKKERFSLILESASTNQTSMYLCASSLLGLAGSTGELFFGEGSRLTVL.

The gene calls are TRBV15 and TRBJ2-7, with D unclear. Germline V gene sequence: CDR1 LNHNV, CDR2 YYDKDF (reference sequence). V lost 3 bases, J lost 1 base, and 28 bases lay in between. This CDR3 spans 20 amino acids. CDR3 DNA: TGTGCCACCAGCAGCCCGTTTCCCTATGCCGGAGCTTCCCTATCCTACGAGCAGTACTTC. Its protein is CATSSPFPYAGASLSYEQYF.

The rearrangement links TRBV27 to TRBJ2-7; D may be TRBD1 (6 bases). Germline values: CDR1 MNHEY, CDR2 SMNVEV (reference sequence). The CDR3 length is 14 residues. V dropped 3 bases and J dropped 5 bases, with 14 bases sitting between them. The CDR3 bases are TGTGCCAGCAGTTTGGGGCGAGGGGGAAACGAGCAGTACTTC. Its translation is CASSLGRGGNEQYF.

This clone was observed a single time. The chain joins TRBV6-1 to TRBJ1-1; 7 nucleotides line up with TRBD1. Trimming cost V 7 bases and J 1 base; bases outside gene matches: 6. CDR1 is MNHNS, CDR2 SASEGT, per germline. The CDR3 is 14 residues long. In nucleotides, the CDR3 is TGTGCCAGCACTCCCGGGACAGCGAACACTGAAGCTTTCTTT. Its protein product is CASTPGTANTEAFF.

The chain is built from TRBV5-1 and TRBJ2-7; no firm D call. V was cut by 2 bases and J by 3 bases, with 3 bases left in between. The CDR3 has 11 residues. Germline values: CDR1 SGHRS, CDR2 YFSETQ. The CDR3 reads CASSFGYEQYF. The CDR3 bases are TGCGCCAGCAGCTTCGGCTACGAGCAGTACTTC.

This clone appeared once. This chain uses TRBV5-1 with TRBJ1-1, with D maybe TRBD1 (5 bases). Trimming took 4 bases from V and 3 from J, leaving 13 bases between them. The CDR3 has 14 amino acids. Germline loops: CDR1 SGHRS, CDR2 YFSETQ. For the CDR3, the DNA is TGCGCCAGCAGCCCGTGGGGCGGGGACACTGAAGCTTTCTTT. It codes for CASSPWGGDTEAFF.

CDR3 protein: CASSLLTRAKNIQYF. In DNA form, the CDR3 reads TGTGCCAGCAGTTTACTGACAAGAGCCAAAAACATTCAGTACTTC. The gene calls are TRBV28 and TRBJ2-4, with D hard to call. V gave up 2 bases and J gave up 0 bases, with 8 bases separating them. Germline CDR1 MDHEN, CDR2 SYDVKM. The CDR3 sequence is 15 residues long.

The chain uses TRBV19 and TRBJ1-2; no reliable D call. With 9 bases removed from V and 4 bases from J, the gap between germline ends came to 15 bases. The germline CDR1 and CDR2 sequences are LNHDA and SQIVND (reference sequence). The CDR3 runs to 13 residues. The chain's CDR3 is CASAGVNGYGYTF. The CDR3 DNA sequence: TGTGCCAGCGCCGGGGTGAACGGCTATGGCTACACCTTC.

This clone was recorded once. The chain recombines TRBV4-2 with TRBJ2-3; TRBD2 matches 10 bases. The CDR3 totals 17 residues. Germline V gene data show CDR1 as LGHNA and CDR2 as YNFKEQ. Trimming took 1 base from V and 3 from J; bases not matched to a gene: 7. The CDR3 bases are TGTGCCAGCAGCCAAGGAACGAGCGGGGGGGCGACAGATACGCAGTATTTT. Translated, it gives CASSQGTSGGATDTQYF.

The rearrangement links TRBV7-3 to TRBJ2-1; 15 bases map to TRBD2. Germline CDR1 reads SGHTA; CDR2 reads FQGTGA. The ends lost 5 bases at V and 6 bases at J; junction bases unmatched: 5. The CDR3 covers 16 residues. CDR3 residues: CASSTGTSGRSNEQFF. In DNA, the CDR3 is TGTGCCAGCAGCACAGGGACTAGCGGGAGGAGCAATGAGCAGTTCTTC.

The J gene is TRBJ2-2, the V gene TRBV5-1, with D maybe TRBD2 (6 bases). V was pared by 2 bases and J by 8 bases, with 10 bases between. Germline CDR1 reads SGHRS; CDR2 reads YFSETQ. The CDR3 extends over 13 amino acids. The CDR3 DNA reads TGCGCCAGCAGCTTCGGGAGTGAAGGGGAGCTGTTTTTT. This sequence encodes CASSFGSEGELFF.

Points on this clone: The junction departs from germline at one end; a sequencing error may be responsible. The V and J genes are TRBV6-6 and TRBJ1-5; possibly TRBD1 for D (6 bases). The CDR3 spans 13 residues. From germline, CDR1 is MNHNY and CDR2 SVGAGI (reference sequence). The CDR3 DNA is TGTGCCAGCAGTTACAGGGACAATCAGCCCCAGAATTTT. It specifies CASSYRDNQPQNF.

The gene calls are TRBV9 and TRBJ2-1, with 7 bases matching TRBD1. This CDR3 has 14 residues. The trim removed 0 bases at V and 8 bases at J, leaving 5 bases unmatched. Per germline, CDR1 SGDLS and CDR2 YYNGEE. Here the CDR3 DNA reads TGTGCCAGCAGCGTAGAAGGGGGCAGGGATGAGCAGTTCTTC. It codes for CASSVEGGRDEQFF. Complete variable domain (other parts from reference TRBV9 and TRBJ2-1): DSGVTQTPKHLITATGQRVTLRCSPRSGDLSVYWYQQSLDQGLQFLIQYYNGEERAKGNILERFSAQQFPDLHSELNLSSLELGDSALYFCASSVEGGRDEQFFGPGTRLTVL.

The chain uses TRBV27 and TRBJ2-6, with D possibly matching TRBD2 (6 bases). CDR1 is MNHEY, CDR2 SMNVEV, per germline (reference sequence). V shed 9 bases and J shed 0 bases, with 12 bases lying between them. The CDR3 runs to 15 residues. CDR3 loop: CASGRRSSGANVLTF. CDR3 in DNA: TGTGCCAGTGGGAGGAGAAGCTCTGGGGCCAACGTCCTGACTTTC. The full variable domain, its missing parts supplied by reference TRBV27 and TRBJ2-6, is EAQVTQNPRYLITVTGKKLTVTCSQNMNHEYMSWYRQDPGLGLRQIYYSMNVEVTDKGDVPEGYKVSRKEKRNFPLILESPSPNQTSLYFCASGRRSSGANVLTFGAGSRLTVL.

The rearrangement joins TRBV2 to TRBJ1-1; TRBD1 aligns across 7 bases. V trimming: 2 bases; J trimming: 11 bases; junction bases outside the gene matches: 8. The CDR3 sequence is 13 residues long. The V gene's germline CDR1 is SNHLY and CDR2 FYNNEI. The CDR3 spells CASSENYRGSAFF. The CDR3 DNA is TGTGCCAGCAGTGAAAATTACAGGGGTTCGGCTTTCTTT.

There are a few counts of this clone. The chain is built from TRBV29-1 and TRBJ1-1; D unresolved. Between the trimmed V and J ends, which lost 2 bases and 2 bases, there was a span of 9 bases. The CDR3 spans 13 residues. Germline V CDR1 and CDR2: SQVTM, ANQGSEA. The CDR3 here is CSVEQMVNTEAFF. The CDR3 nucleotides read TGCAGCGTTGAACAGATGGTTAACACTGAAGCTTTCTTT.

This rearrangement joins TRBV29-1 to TRBJ1-1, with D uncertain. Germline V gene sequence: CDR1 SQVTM, CDR2 ANQGSEA. Trimming left V 5 bases short and J 4 bases short, with 8 bases between. The CDR3 consists of 11 residues. CDR3 nucleotides: TGCAGCGTTAGCAGGTTCACTGAAGCTTTCTTT. Protein: CSVSRFTEAFF.

The chain employs TRBV9 and TRBJ2-1, with D possibly matching TRBD1 (5 bases). The length of the CDR3 is 16 residues. Germline CDR1 is SGDLS and CDR2 is YYNGEE. Trimming shortened V by 4 bases and J by 0 bases, and 14 bases separated the two germline ends. CDR3 in amino acids: CASSPGSDSSYNEQFF. In DNA, the CDR3 is TGTGCCAGCAGCCCCGGCTCCGACAGCTCCTACAATGAGCAGTTCTTC.

The chain uses TRBV14 and TRBJ2-5; TRBD2 is a possible D gene (6 bases). Trimming stripped 4 bases from V and 3 bases from J, with 12 bases between. This CDR3 spans 14 amino acids. The germline gives CDR1 SGHDN, CDR2 FVKESK. CDR3 DNA: TGTGCCAGCAGCCGTCCGGGACTGAAAGAGACCCAGTACTTC. This encodes CASSRPGLKETQYF.

This clone is a singleton in its sample. The V and J genes are TRBV5-8 and TRBJ2-3; TRBD1 matches at 7 bases. In germline, CDR1 is SGHTS, CDR2 YDEGEE. After removal of 6 bases from V and 2 bases from J, the junction contained 9 bases not matched to a gene. The CDR3 runs 15 residues. In DNA form, the CDR3 reads TGTGCCAGCACCTTAGGGGGCTCCAACACAGATACGCAGTATTTT. Its translation: CASTLGGSNTDTQYF.

This chain links TRBV5-1 with TRBJ1-6; 7 bases are shared with TRBD1. Trimming at V came to 5 bases and at J to 5 bases, leaving 16 bases not matched to a gene. Germline CDR1 SGHRS, CDR2 YFSETQ. The CDR3 contains 18 residues. CDR3 nucleotides: TGCGCCAGCAGAGCAGAACCGGGACAGAGAAATAATAATTCACCCCTCCACTTT. This gives the protein CASRAEPGQRNNNSPLHF.

This chain joins TRBV6-1 and TRBJ2-5, with D possibly TRBD1 on 8 matching bases. The CDR3 length is 15 residues. The germline gives CDR1 MNHNS, CDR2 SASEGT. Trimming pared 6 bases from V and 5 bases from J, leaving 19 bases between. CDR3 in amino acids: CASSRGQGGDETQYF. CDR3 DNA sequence: TGTGCCAGCAGCCGCGGACAGGGAGGGGATGAGACCCAGTACTTC.